What follows is one TCR beta chain and its context. This entry belongs to a study of blood T cell repertoires in COVID-19. Study background: The United States, Italy and Spain were the sources of the acute and convalescent COVID-19 samples. PBMCs, B-cell-depleted T cells, or T cells provided the cDNA or gDNA that made up the material.

From germline, CDR1 is SEHNR and CDR2 FQNEAQ (reference sequence). This CDR3 is built from 14 residues. V lost 5 bases to trimming and J lost 1 base; unmatched junction nucleotides: 3. Per the study methods: By means of reference gene primer amplification, nucleated cell counts were estimated. The assay was immunoSEQ multiplex PCR, and TCRdb's table has in-frame clones only and misses some. That table furnishes V, J and clone size, whereas the DNA furnished D and trimming. The data contain 140,000 to 150,000 clones, 85% to 90% of them seen just once; the ten biggest clones take up 0.95% to 1.5%. Participants spanned ages 18 to 89 years and resided in roughly 26 US areas.

Sample: PBMCs or T cells enriched from blood (not recorded which). This chain links TRBV7-9 with TRBJ2-3, with TRBD2 matching over 7 bases. The TCR sequence derives from a woman aged 30 to 39 with acute COVID-19. CDR3 region: CASSRTSGTDTQYF. The DNA of the CDR3 is TGTGCCAGCAGCCGAACTAGCGGCACAGATACGCAGTATTTT. Using reference TRBV7-9 and TRBJ2-3 for the parts outside the CDR3, the full variable domain is DTGVSQNPRHKITKRGQNVTFRCDPISEHNRLYWYRQTLGQGPEFLTYFQNEAQLEKSRLLSDRFSAERPKGSFSTLEIQRTEQGDSAMYLCASSRTSGTDTQYFGPGTRLTVL.